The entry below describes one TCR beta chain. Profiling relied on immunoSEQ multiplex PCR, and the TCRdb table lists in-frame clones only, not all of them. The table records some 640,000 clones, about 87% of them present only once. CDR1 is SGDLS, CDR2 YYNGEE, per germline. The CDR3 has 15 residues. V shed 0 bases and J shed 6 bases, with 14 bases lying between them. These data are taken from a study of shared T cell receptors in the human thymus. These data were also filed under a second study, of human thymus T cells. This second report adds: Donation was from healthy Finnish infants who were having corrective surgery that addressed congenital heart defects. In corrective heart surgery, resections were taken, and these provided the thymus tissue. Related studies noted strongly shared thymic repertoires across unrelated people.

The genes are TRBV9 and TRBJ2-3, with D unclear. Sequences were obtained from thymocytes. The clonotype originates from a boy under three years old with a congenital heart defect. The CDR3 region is CASSVAPNPKDTQYF. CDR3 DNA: TGTGCCAGCAGCGTAGCCCCGAACCCTAAGGATACGCAGTATTTT.